This T cell receptor (beta chain) was documented in a study of tumor-infiltrating lymphocytes in primary liver carcinoma. Whole-study context: Between about 4 and 10 cm across, the tumors were all of stage T1-T3 N0M0.

The CDR3 is 15 amino acids. Germline CDR1 SNHLY, CDR2 FYNNEI. Study results and limitations: The study found only about 8-25% of top clones in all five tumor regions.

Total RNA (around 0.45 ug) served as template for TCR beta cDNA synthesis primed by a constant-region primer. ARM-PCR was slightly modified, and three nested multiplex PCR rounds with it gave rise to the TCR beta libraries. Both of the initial two PCR rounds ran for approximately 10 cycles and employed TRBV1-TRBV30 forward primers alongside a C-beta reverse primer. TCRdb processed the multiplex PCR reads anew with MiXCR; each CDR3 protein has one entry. The table has 50,000 to 70,000 distinct CDR3 sequences, roughly 70% seen once. Each 20-30 mg portion of unsorted bulk tissue served as the source for co-extraction of RNA and DNA. Only a few counts were recorded for this clonotype. Its antigen remains unknown. The junction and the germline gene differ at one end; a read error may be behind it.

The material sequenced was liver tumor tissue from sampling region 2. Documented subset: tumor region T2, inferior pole. This receptor was obtained from a man aged 35 to 55 with primary liver carcinoma and hepatitis B virus infection. The chain joins TRBV2 to TRBJ2-3, with 11 nucleotides matching TRBD2. This chain's CDR3 is CTSTWLAGGIDTQYF. In DNA, the CDR3 is TGTACCAGCACGTGGCTAGCGGGAGGCATAGATACGCAGTATTTT.